The sequence of this TCR beta chain was determined in a study of blood T cell repertoires in COVID-19. As for the study in general: Samples came from the United States, Italy and Spain, spanning acute and convalescent COVID-19.

Adults between about 18 and 95 years of age took part from approximately 24 US areas. Two negative PCRs, clearance, or symptom resolution characterized the recovered Cohort 3 donors. Assay used: immunoSEQ multiplex PCR; TCRdb lists only in-frame clones, some missing. The sample records over 200,000 clones, roughly nine tenths being singletons. Germline values: CDR1 MNHNS, CDR2 SASEGT. V lost 4 bases, J lost 8 bases, and 27 bases lay in between. This CDR3 contains 18 residues. The sequencing sample was made of PBMCs or T cells enriched from blood (not recorded which). This TCR came from a man aged 25-45 years who had recovered from COVID-19. This chain connects TRBV6-1 to TRBJ2-1, with D perhaps matching TRBD2 (6 bases). CDR3 nucleotides: TGTGCCAGCAGTGCCTGGCTGGGGCGGGAATGGTCGGGGGATGAGCAGTTCTTC. Protein product: CASSAWLGREWSGDEQFF.